This note documents a single TCR beta chain sequence. These data originate in a study of radiation and T cells in renal cell carcinoma. Data came from immunoSEQ multiplex PCR; TCRdb stores just in-frame clones and leaves some out. The sample consists of 130,000 or so clones, approximately 87% of them appearing once. Germline V gives CDR1 LNHDA, CDR2 SQIVND (reference sequence). CDR3 length equals 15 residues. The J segment lost 5 bases and the V segment lost 2 bases, leaving 9 bases of the junction unmatched. As to time point: baseline pretreatment blood. Sample treatment: 15 Gy SBRT to primary tumor, nephrectomy 4 weeks later.

The sample here was blood, taken from a patient whose treatment included radiotherapy and nephrectomy. The chain employs TRBV19 and TRBJ2-7, with TRBD1 matching 7 bases. The receptor comes from a woman in her forties or fifties with renal cell carcinoma. CDR3 loop: CASSITPGTENEQYF. CDR3 DNA: TGTGCCAGTAGTATAACCCCCGGGACAGAAAACGAGCAGTACTTC.